This entry describes one T cell receptor (beta chain). Its specificity is not known. This table comes from immunoSEQ multiplex PCR, and its TCRdb copy is limited to in-frame clones, with some not included. The table records about 98,000 clones, 88% of them present only once. The sample is drawn from a study of T cell responses to AZD1222 COVID-19 vaccine. Study-level findings and limits: Reportedly, nearly half the spike-specific TCRs target unmutated variant regions.

Germline CDR1 is LGHDT and CDR2 is YNNKEL (reference sequence). This CDR3 region has 19 residues. Trimming took off 2 bases at V and 3 bases at J, with 24 bases between the two ends. Source: peripheral blood, taken on day 0 of AZD1222 vaccination. V usage is TRBV3-1 (or the pseudogene TRBV3-2) and J usage is TRBJ2-3; D not resolved. This sequence was found in an adult in good health. CDR3 bases: TGTGCCAGCAGCCAACCCTCTAGGTGCTTATCACCCCCGACAGATACGCAGTATTTT. This sequence encodes CASSQPSRCLSPPTDTQYF.